The 26 T cell receptor beta chains below were found in one sample sequenced in a study of T cells in Graves' hyperthyroidism and ophthalmopathy. RNA transcripts yielded amplified TCR beta CDR3 regions. First-round RT-PCR with HTBI primers amplified the TCR CDR3 region. MiXCR was run by TCRdb on the multiplex PCR reads, yielding one entry per CDR3 protein. The repertoire consists of about 360,000 distinct CDR3 sequences, with less than 15% occurring once and the leading ten covering around 9.2%. Input material: blood. The source of these receptors is a woman younger than 35 with Graves' hyperthyroidism.

This clonotype was counted at least ten times. The chain carries TRBV20-1 and TRBJ1-1; 9 bases map to TRBD1. V shed 1 base and J 4 bases; nucleotides not matched to a gene: 7. The CDR3 extends over 15 amino acids. The germline CDR1 and CDR2 sequences are DFQATT and SNEGSKA (reference sequence). Here the CDR3 reads CSARATGQGFTEAFF. The CDR3 DNA is TGCAGTGCTAGAGCGACAGGACAGGGGTTCACTGAAGCTTTCTTT.

This clonotype was seen a handful of times. The chain employs TRBV5-6 and TRBJ1-2; D uncertain. The CDR3 consists of 16 residues. Germline V gene sequence: CDR1 SGHDT, CDR2 YYEEEE. V shed 0 bases and J shed 2 bases, with 14 bases lying between them. The CDR3 region is CASSLDLRARNYGYTF. The CDR3 DNA is TGTGCCAGCAGCTTGGATCTGCGAGCCCGGAACTATGGCTACACCTTC.

Turning to this clonotype: A junction boundary mismatches the germline segment, possibly from a read error. The chain joins TRBV28 to TRBJ2-5; either TRBD1 or TRBD2 may supply D (5 bases each). The length of the CDR3 is 15 residues. Per germline, CDR1 MDHEN and CDR2 SYDVKM. The CDR3 region has the DNA TGTGCCAGCAGCTTGAGGGGTGGGAGTCGAGAGGCCCAGTACTTC. Protein sequence: CASSLRGGSREAQYF.

This clonotype has only a few counts. The V call is TRBV7-8, the J call TRBJ2-7; D is undetermined. V gave up 0 bases and J gave up 6 bases, with 9 bases separating them. From germline, CDR1 is SGHVS and CDR2 FQNEAQ. The CDR3 runs 13 residues. In DNA form, the CDR3 reads TGTGCCAGCAGCTTAGCTCCGGATTCCGAGCAGTACTTC. It is translated as CASSLAPDSEQYF.

This clonotype was recorded many times. The chain combines TRBV28 with TRBJ2-5; a possible D gene is TRBD1 (5 bases). Trimming shortened V by 5 bases and J by 2 bases, and 18 bases separated the two germline ends. The germline V gene has CDR1 MDHEN and CDR2 SYDVKM. CDR3 length: 16 amino acids. For the CDR3, the DNA is TGTGCCAGCAGTCCCTCTGGGGAAGGGGAACAAGAGACCCAGTACTTC. Translated, it gives CASSPSGEGEQETQYF.

Many counts were recorded for this clonotype. J is TRBJ2-1 and V is TRBV13; D possibly matches TRBD1 or TRBD2 (5 bases each). V was cut by 1 base and J by 8 bases, with 15 bases left in between. This CDR3 is built from 15 residues. Per germline, CDR1 PRHDT and CDR2 FYEKMQ (reference sequence). CDR3 protein: CASSLAGSGPHEQFF. For the CDR3, the DNA is TGTGCCAGCAGCTTAGCAGGGTCGGGACCCCATGAGCAGTTCTTC.

This clonotype has ten or more counts. This chain links TRBV20-1 with TRBJ2-5; 11 bases are a match to TRBD2. Germline V gives CDR1 DFQATT, CDR2 SNEGSKA (reference sequence). V was clipped by 0 bases and J by 4 bases; unmatched bases: 4. The CDR3 runs to 15 residues. This CDR3 reads CSARDLAGGRETQYF. CDR3 in DNA: TGCAGTGCTAGAGACCTAGCGGGGGGCCGAGAGACCCAGTACTTC.

This clonotype was picked up many times. The chain carries TRBV20-1 and TRBJ2-5; 8 bases map to TRBD2. The germline CDR1 and CDR2 sequences are DFQATT and SNEGSKA (reference sequence). The CDR3 length is 13 residues. The CDR3 bases are TGCAGCGCGACCCGGGGGGGTTGGGAGACCCAGTACTTC. It is translated as CSATRGGWETQYF.

This clonotype was seen many times. The chain carries TRBV28 and TRBJ1-5; 8 bases align to TRBD1. Unmatched junction bases numbered 7, after V lost 6 bases and J lost 3 bases. The CDR3 contains 15 residues. Germline lookup yields CDR1 MDHEN and CDR2 SYDVKM. CDR3 in DNA: TGTGCCAGCAGGCTTGACAGGGGAAACAATCAGCCCCAGCATTTT. Translating gives CASRLDRGNNQPQHF.

The sample holds many counts of this clonotype. This chain uses TRBV5-1 with TRBJ2-7, with D possibly matching TRBD1 (6 bases). Trimming stripped 0 bases from V and 7 bases from J, with 11 bases between. Germline loops: CDR1 SGHRS, CDR2 YFSETQ. The CDR3 runs 13 residues. The CDR3 loop reads CASSLDRVWEQYF. The CDR3, as DNA: TGCGCCAGCAGCTTGGACAGGGTATGGGAGCAGTACTTC.

This clonotype was picked up many times. V gene TRBV30 combines with J gene TRBJ1-1; 10 bases align to TRBD1. Germline assignment: CDR1 GTSNPN and CDR2 SVGIG (reference sequence). V trimming: 0 bases; J trimming: 4 bases; junction bases outside the gene matches: 2. This CDR3 spans 14 amino acids. Written as DNA, the CDR3 is TGTGCCTGGAGTGTAGGGACAGGGGTCACTGAAGCTTTCTTT. This codes for CAWSVGTGVTEAFF.

Worth noting for this clonotype: A single base separates this from a much larger clone, so it may be a read error. This chain uses TRBV27 with TRBJ2-4; 7 positions match TRBD2. CDR3 length: 15 residues. CDR1 and CDR2 (germline): MNHEY, SMNVEV (reference sequence). V lost 3 bases, J lost 1 base, and 3 bases stayed unmatched. The CDR3 loop is CASSFGGVAKNIQYF. The CDR3 DNA reads as TGTGCCAGCAGTTTTGGGGGGGTGGCCAAAAACATTCAGTACTTC.

A few counts support this clonotype. The J gene is TRBJ2-7, the V gene TRBV19, with D possibly being TRBD1 (5 bases). The germline V gene encodes CDR1 LNHDA and CDR2 SQIVND (reference sequence). V was cut by 4 bases and J by 4 bases, with 14 bases left in between. CDR3 size: 14 residues. The CDR3, as DNA: TGTGCCAGTAGTAGGACACCTCCTGGGTACGAGCAGTACTTC. As protein: CASSRTPPGYEQYF.

The chain uses TRBV4-3 and TRBJ2-2; D unclear. This CDR3 region has 16 residues. In germline, CDR1 is LGHNA, CDR2 YSLEER. Trimming cost V 4 bases and J 0 bases, with 12 bases left between them. The CDR3: CASSPFGPPNTGELFF. The CDR3 DNA reads as TGCGCCAGCAGCCCTTTCGGACCGCCGAACACCGGGGAGCTGTTTTTT.

This clonotype has a count of ten or more. The chain employs TRBV7-2 and TRBJ2-1, with TRBD2 identical over 8 bases. The CDR3 covers 15 residues. Trimming at V came to 5 bases and at J to 7 bases, leaving 10 bases not matched to a gene. Germline lookup yields CDR1 SGHTA and CDR2 FQGNSA. CDR3 region: CASSTPGTRSNEQFF. CDR3 nucleotide sequence: TGTGCCAGCAGCACCCCCGGGACTAGATCGAATGAGCAGTTCTTC.

Worth noting for this clonotype: A much larger clone differs from this one at a single base, so this may be a read error. The chain has TRBV2 and TRBJ1-5, with D possibly TRBD1 on 6 matching bases. The CDR3 extends over 15 amino acids. Germline V gene lookup returns CDR1 SNHLY and CDR2 FYNNEI. Here the CDR3 DNA reads TGTGCCAGCGAGTTTCACAGGGTAACCAATCAGCCCCAGCGTTTT. It codes for CASEFHRVTNQPQRF.

There are many counts of this clonotype. The chain employs TRBV27 and TRBJ2-7; TRBD1 aligns across 7 bases. The germline V gene has CDR1 MNHEY and CDR2 SMNVEV (reference sequence). Trimming removed 8 bases from V and 3 bases from J; junction bases left unmatched: 4. The CDR3 spans 12 residues. The CDR3 DNA reads as TGTGCCAGCTCCGGGACAGTCTACGAGCAGTACTTC. It is translated as CASSGTVYEQYF.

This clonotype appeared many times. The chain has TRBV28 and TRBJ1-1; D remains ambiguous. CDR3 length equals 16 residues. V was trimmed by 2 bases and J by 0 bases, leaving 13 bases between them. Germline V gene data show CDR1 as MDHEN and CDR2 as SYDVKM. CDR3 sequence reads: CASSLAQINLNTEAFF. CDR3 sequence (DNA): TGTGCCAGCAGTTTAGCCCAGATTAACCTGAACACTGAAGCTTTCTTT.

Concerning this clonotype itself: A read error may account for a junction end that differs from germline. This chain connects TRBV19 to TRBJ1-1, with D maybe TRBD1 (5 bases). The CDR3 is 15 amino acids. Germline V gene lookup returns CDR1 LNHDA and CDR2 SQIVND (reference sequence). DNA of the CDR3: TGTGCCAGTAGAGGCCTAGGGGAAGAGGACACTGGAGCTTTCTTT. This translates into CASRGLGEEDTGAFF.

This clonotype was picked up many times. V usage is TRBV3-1 and J usage is TRBJ1-1; D remains ambiguous. The CDR3 totals 14 residues. V dropped 0 bases and J dropped 4 bases, with 9 bases sitting between them. Germline CDR1 LGHDT, CDR2 YNNKEL (reference sequence). CDR3 in amino acids: CASSQDFVLTEAFF. The CDR3 nucleotides read TGTGCCAGCAGCCAAGACTTCGTACTCACTGAAGCTTTCTTT.

The V gene is TRBV20-1, the J gene TRBJ2-3, with 12 nucleotides matching TRBD2. V shed 6 bases, J shed 2 bases, and the junction held 6 bases outside the gene matches. Germline V gene data show CDR1 as DFQATT and CDR2 as SNEGSKA (reference sequence). The CDR3 extends over 15 amino acids. CDR3 coding DNA: TGCAGTGCCACCGGACTAGCGGGATACACAGATACGCAGTATTTT. Translating gives CSATGLAGYTDTQYF.

The table lists this clonotype with a few counts. The rearrangement uses TRBV5-4 and TRBJ1-4; tentatively, D is TRBD1 (6 bases). CDR1 is SGHNT and CDR2 is YYREEE in the germline V gene (reference sequence). V dropped 5 bases and J dropped 4 bases, with 15 bases sitting between them. The CDR3 sequence is 15 residues long. CDR3 DNA: TGTGCCAGCAGTTCGACGGGGGCCGGTAATGAAAAACTGTTTTTT. Protein: CASSSTGAGNEKLFF.

In this sample, this clonotype turned up a few times. The chain recombines TRBV3-1 with TRBJ2-1, with 8 bases that match TRBD2. The germline V gene has CDR1 LGHDT and CDR2 YNNKEL (reference sequence). The CDR3 has 18 residues. The junction had 14 bases not matched to a gene; V was cut back by 4 bases and J by 3 bases. The CDR3 coding sequence is TGTGCCAGCAGCCCCCGGGGGGGGGACCCCCTTTTCTACAATGAGCAGTTCTTC. Its translation is CASSPRGGDPLFYNEQFF.

The rearrangement links TRBV29-1 to TRBJ2-3; possible D gene TRBD2, 5 bases. CDR1 and CDR2 from the germline V gene are SQVTM and ANQGSEA. The CDR3 is 14 amino acids. The V end lost 4 bases, the J end lost 0 bases, and 11 bases lay between the germline ends. The CDR3 reads CSVVSGASTDTQYF. The CDR3 nucleotides read TGCAGCGTTGTAAGCGGAGCTAGCACAGATACGCAGTATTTT.

This chain uses TRBV19 with TRBJ2-6; a possible D gene is TRBD1 (6 bases). The CDR3 is 17 residues long. Trimming took 8 bases from V and 4 from J, leaving 21 bases between them. Per germline, CDR1 LNHDA and CDR2 SQIVND (reference sequence). Here the CDR3 reads CASHYLGAPGGANVLTF. The CDR3 coding sequence is TGTGCCAGTCACTACCTGGGGGCCCCGGGGGGGGCCAACGTCCTGACTTTC.

This clonotype was counted at least ten times. The chain employs TRBV3-1 and TRBJ1-5; D gene ambiguous. CDR1 and CDR2 (germline): LGHDT, YNNKEL (reference sequence). The CDR3 length is 13 residues. The V end was cut by 5 bases, the J end by 5 bases, with 10 bases between. CDR3 bases: TGTGCCAGCAGCGCTTCGTCGGATCAGCCCCAGCATTTT. This codes for CASSASSDQPQHF. The full variable domain, rest sourced from reference TRBV3-1 and TRBJ1-5, is DTAVSQTPKYLVTQMGNDKSIKCEQNLGHDTMYWYKQDSKKFLKIMFSYNNKELIINETVPNRFSPKSPDKAHLNLHINSLELGDSAVYFCASSASSDQPQHFGDGTRLSIL.